These T cell receptor beta chains were read from a single sample in a study of metastatic and nonmetastatic thyroid tumors. TCRdb re-clonotyped the PCR reads via MiXCR. The sample has approximately 30,000 clones; about a sixth are singletons. The source material was blood. These receptors were taken from a female donor with papillary thyroid cancer or a benign thyroid nodule (not recorded which). Some clones in this sample may be carry-over from other donors' samples. The CDR3 runs from the conserved cysteine through the conserved F or W. A D gene is named only where the DNA matches it firmly.

V gene	J gene	D gene	CDR3 protein
TRBV12-5	TRBJ1-2	NA	CANYGYTF
TRBV19	TRBJ1-1	NA	CASSIQGANTEAFF
TRBV20-1	TRBJ2-5	NA	CSARHWKPPFETQYF
TRBV6-2/TRBV6-3	TRBJ2-3	TRBD2	CASSYPAGGLAPDTQCF
TRBV25-1	TRBJ2-1	TRBD2	CASSGSGRAGEQFF
TRBV6-2/TRBV6-3	TRBJ2-7	TRBD2	CASSYAGGEQYF
TRBV10-3	TRBJ2-3	NA	CAISESAASTDTQYF
TRBV20-1	TRBJ1-1	NA	CSASLRGVETEAFF
TRBV6-4	TRBJ2-1	NA	CASSVSETNEQFF
TRBV2	TRBJ1-6	NA	CASSPWGGSYNSPLHF
TRBV27	TRBJ2-6	NA	CASRGAGFNVLTF
TRBV20-1	TRBJ1-1	NA	CSANSPGAETEAFF
TRBV16	TRBJ2-1	NA	CASSQSRQGYNEQFF
TRBV20-1	TRBJ2-1	NA	CSARDWTDYSSYNEQFF
TRBV11-2	TRBJ1-4	NA	CASSPMRGNEKLFF
TRBV6-2/TRBV6-3	TRBJ2-7	TRBD2	CASSYLAGDEQYF
TRBV24-1	TRBJ2-7	TRBD1	CATSDRDRGYEQYF
TRBV10-3	TRBJ2-2	TRBD1	CAISTGSNTGELFF
TRBV5-4	TRBJ1-2	NA	CASSLGRQASNYGYTF
TRBV20-1	TRBJ1-6	TRBD1	CSALTGGGSPLHF
TRBV20-1	TRBJ2-7	TRBD2	CSAVTSGSTYDQYF
TRBV19	TRBJ1-6	NA	CASKSLAYNSPLHF
TRBV27	TRBJ2-7	TRBD2	CASSDDRAGLVQYF
TRBV20-1	TRBJ2-6	NA	CSARDGAGANVLTF
TRBV15	TRBJ2-1	NA	CATSRIAYNEQFF
TRBV6-5	TRBJ1-1	TRBD1	CASSYDRGGAEAFF
TRBV6-1	TRBJ1-1	TRBD1	CASSGLGQGGKAFF
TRBV28	TRBJ1-1	NA	CASSYKRRAMNTEAFF
TRBV7-8	TRBJ2-7	NA	CASSLWAPRTISGADSYEQYF
TRBV27	TRBJ2-1	TRBD1	CASRTGTGSASYNEQFF
TRBV6-1	TRBJ2-1	NA	CASSERLGDYNEQFF
TRBV11-2	TRBJ2-5	TRBD1	CASSFSVGQGPRAQYF
TRBV6-4	TRBJ2-3	TRBD2	CASSPGLAGVREGTDTQYF
TRBV20-1	TRBJ1-2	NA	CSYDAGVNYGYTF
TRBV25-1	TRBJ1-3	TRBD1	CASSARGQGAFVTTIYF
TRBV28	TRBJ2-1	NA	CARSTYNEHFF
TRBV7-8	TRBJ2-7	NA	CASSLGRARGGAYEQYF
TRBV2	TRBJ2-5	TRBD1	CASSPDRGASETQYF